The sequence of this TCR beta chain was determined in a study of T-cell reconstitution after alpha-beta-depleted transplantation in children. Study conclusions and caveats: In some patients, recipient T cells and intrathymic progenitors surviving conditioning explained high day-60 diversity. Reports say that about two months after transplant, the alpha-beta T cells came out of several hundred graft clones that had expanded. A year had passed since transplant, and T-cell counts and diversity by then came mostly from newly produced T cells.

As it was prepared, the TCRbeta library received unique molecular identifiers. Using its own MiXCR run on the PCR reads, TCRdb lists one record per CDR3 protein. This table holds approximately 500,000 distinct CDR3 sequences, 25% to 30% found once. In regard to this clonotype: Its antigen remains unidentified.

CDR3 length: 9 amino acids. The sequencing used PBMCs, collected before TCRalphabeta/CD19-depleted stem cell transplant. This clonotype was sampled from a boy younger than two with Wiskott-Aldrich syndrome, due to receive a stem cell transplant. The V gene is TRBV21-1, the J gene TRBJ1-4. TRBV21-1 is listed as a pseudogene. CDR3 bases: TGTGCCAGCAGATCTGCACCCTATTTT. Protein sequence: CASRSAPYF.